This TCR beta chain came from a study of T-cell memory formation after mild COVID-19. CDR1 SGHNT and CDR2 YYREEE come from the germline V gene (reference sequence). V shed 0 bases and J shed 6 bases, with 9 bases lying between them. The CDR3 contains 13 residues. TCRdb passed the 5' RACE reads through MiXCR, listing each CDR3 protein once. Found here are 350,000 to 500,000 distinct CDR3 sequences, more than 15% of them singletons; the top ten hold 20% to 25%. This receptor was identified in a man between 18 and 29 years old who had mild COVID-19 (a few samples of this study predate the infection). Cell type and time point are not known. Sequenced sample: PBMCs or a T cell subset sorted from them (not recorded which). The chain carries TRBV5-4 and TRBJ1-1; D not resolved. CDR3 sequence reads: CASSLAPEAEAFF. The CDR3 bases are TGTGCCAGCAGCTTGGCGCCGGAGGCTGAAGCTTTCTTT. Supplemented by reference TRBV5-4 and TRBJ1-1, the full variable domain reads ETGVTQSPTHLIKTRGQQVTLRCSSQSGHNTVSWYQQALGQGPQFIFQYYREEENGRGNFPPRFSGLQFPNYSSELNVNALELDDSALYLCASSLAPEAEAFFGQGTRLTVV.